The 14 T cell receptor beta chains below come from one sample, sequenced in a study of T cells in Graves' hyperthyroidism and ophthalmopathy. Amplified regions were TCR beta CDR3 sequences from RNA transcripts. First-round RT-PCR of the TCR CDR3 relied on the HTBI primer set. One entry per CDR3 protein, called by TCRdb with MiXCR from the multiplex PCR reads. Among approximately 710,000 distinct CDR3 sequences, 15% to 20% were seen once, and the ten largest hold 15% to 19%. The sequencing sample was made of blood. The receptors shown here come from a man aged 45-60 years with Graves' hyperthyroidism.

This clonotype was recorded a few times. The chain combines TRBV7-8 with TRBJ1-4; TRBD1 might be the D (6 bases). The CDR3 has 16 amino acids. V lost 5 bases and J 4 bases, leaving 17 bases between the germline ends. The V gene's germline CDR1 is SGHVS and CDR2 FQNEAQ. Here the CDR3 reads CASSRGRGDSNEKLFF. In DNA form, the CDR3 reads TGTGCCAGCAGCAGGGGGAGGGGTGACAGTAATGAAAAACTGTTTTTT.

This clonotype was seen at least ten times. The chain employs TRBV27 and TRBJ2-1, with D possibly TRBD2 on 6 matching bases. The CDR3 sequence is 14 residues long. CDR1 and CDR2 (germline): MNHEY, SMNVEV (reference sequence). V was clipped by 2 bases and J by 9 bases, with 14 bases between them. The CDR3 protein is CASSLVGGVGEQFF. In DNA, the CDR3 is TGTGCCAGCAGTTTAGTGGGAGGAGTTGGTGAGCAGTTCTTC.

This clonotype showed up just a few times. The J gene is TRBJ2-7, the V gene TRBV6-5, with D possibly TRBD1 on 6 matching bases. Germline loops: CDR1 MNHEY, CDR2 SVGAGI. CDR3 length: 20 amino acids. Trimming left V 4 bases short and J 0 bases short, with 28 bases between. The CDR3 nucleotides are TGTGCCAGCAGTTTCGAATCGAGGCCACCGTACAGGGCTAGCTCCTACGAGCAGTACTTC. Its protein is CASSFESRPPYRASSYEQYF.

This clonotype was recorded a few times. The J gene is TRBJ1-3, the V gene TRBV15; weak D call: TRBD1 (5 bases). V was clipped by 1 base and J by 4 bases, with 11 bases between them. This CDR3 is 15 amino acids long. CDR1 LNHNV and CDR2 YYDKDF come from the germline V gene (reference sequence). The DNA of the CDR3 is TGTGCCACCAGCAGAGGGCTGTCAGGGGGAAACACCATATATTTT. It translates to CATSRGLSGGNTIYF. Full variable domain (outside the CDR3, taken from reference TRBV15 and TRBJ1-3): DAMVIQNPRYQVTQFGKPVTLSCSQTLNHNVMYWYQQKSSQAPKLLFHYYDKDFNNEADTPDNFQSRRPNTSFCFLDIRSPGLGDTAMYLCATSRGLSGGNTIYFGEGSWLTVV.

This clonotype appeared a few times. This chain joins TRBV30 and TRBJ1-5; no definite D call. The CDR3 covers 14 residues. Trimming removed 2 bases at V and 2 bases at J, with 10 bases between. Per the germline V gene, CDR1 is GTSNPN and CDR2 is SVGIG (reference sequence). The CDR3 nucleotides are TGTGCCTGGAGTAGTGGGGTCGGCAATCAGCCCCAGCATTTT. Encoded protein: CAWSSGVGNQPQHF.

This clonotype was detected many times. This sequence joins TRBV7-2 and TRBJ2-3; D is possibly TRBD2 (5 bases). The CDR3 spans 15 residues. Germline V gene lookup returns CDR1 SGHTA and CDR2 FQGNSA. Trimming removed 2 bases from V and 2 bases from J, with 11 bases in between. The CDR3 region is CASSLRDRDTDTQYF. CDR3 sequence (DNA): TGTGCCAGCAGCTTAAGGGATCGGGACACAGATACGCAGTATTTT.

J is TRBJ2-3 and V is TRBV7-2; perhaps TRBD2 as D (5 bases). There are 16 residues in the CDR3. CDR1 is SGHTA and CDR2 is FQGNSA in the germline V gene. V was cut by 1 base and J by 3 bases, with 14 bases left in between. In nucleotides, the CDR3 is TGTGCCAGCAGCTTAGTCGGCAGCGGCCAAACAGATACGCAGTATTTT. It yields the protein CASSLVGSGQTDTQYF.

This clonotype was picked up many times. This sequence joins TRBV18 and TRBJ1-5; D uncertain. CDR3 size: 13 residues. The V and J ends lost 0 bases and 7 bases respectively, with 7 bases between them. CDR1 is KGHSH, CDR2 LQKENI, per germline. The CDR3 region has the DNA TGTGCCAGCTCACCACCAGCCGGGCAGCCCCAGCATTTT. This encodes CASSPPAGQPQHF.

The gene calls are TRBV6-1 and TRBJ2-1, with TRBD2 matching over 9 bases. After removal of 6 bases from V and 5 bases from J, the junction contained 8 bases not matched to a gene. The length of the CDR3 is 15 residues. Germline V lookup: CDR1 MNHNS, CDR2 SASEGT. The CDR3: CASSRGLAGNNEQFF. CDR3 nucleotides: TGTGCCAGCAGCCGGGGCCTAGCGGGGAACAATGAGCAGTTCTTC.

This clonotype was counted once. This chain links TRBV12-3 or TRBV12-4 with TRBJ1-1, with D possibly being TRBD1 (5 bases). CDR3 length: 10 residues. V lost 9 bases and J 7 bases, leaving 9 bases between the germline ends. The CDR3: CASTGVEAFF. CDR3 in DNA: TGTGCCAGTACGGGGGTTGAAGCTTTCTTT.

The chain is built from TRBV19 and TRBJ1-1, with 7 bases that match TRBD1. This CDR3 contains 15 residues. V lost 4 bases to trimming and J lost 2 bases; unmatched junction nucleotides: 7. CDR1 and CDR2 (germline): LNHDA, SQIVND (reference sequence). In DNA form, the CDR3 reads TGTGCCAGTAGTACCGGGGGGGACAGAAACACTGAAGCTTTCTTT. Translation: CASSTGGDRNTEAFF.

As for this clonotype: Since no conserved phenylalanine or tryptophan closes the CDR3, a read error is the likely cause. The chain carries TRBV28 and TRBJ1-5; weak D call: TRBD1 (6 bases). Germline V CDR1 and CDR2: MDHEN, SYDVKM. With 0 bases removed from V and 7 bases from J, the gap between germline ends came to 13 bases. The length of the CDR3 is 15 residues. The CDR3 sequence is CASSLWGRGGQPQHL. The CDR3 coding sequence is TGTGCCAGCAGTTTATGGGGCAGGGGTGGGCAGCCCCAGCATCTT.

This chain uses TRBV19 with TRBJ2-1, with 9 bases that match TRBD2. This CDR3 spans 15 amino acids. Germline CDR1 LNHDA, CDR2 SQIVND (reference sequence). With 1 base clipped from V and 7 bases from J, the junction kept 5 bases outside the gene matches. CDR3 loop: CASSIAVAGANEQFF. The DNA for the CDR3 is TGTGCCAGTAGTATAGCCGTAGCGGGAGCGAATGAGCAGTTCTTC. Full variable domain (remainder filled in from reference TRBV19 and TRBJ2-1): DGGITQSPKYLFRKEGQNVTLSCEQNLNHDAMYWYRQDPGQGLRLIYYSQIVNDFQKGDIAEGYSVSREKKESFPLTVTSAQKNPTAFYLCASSIAVAGANEQFFGPGTRLTVL.

This clonotype has a count of ten or more. The chain joins TRBV30 to TRBJ2-2; D is unresolved. The length of the CDR3 is 13 residues. Trimming left V 2 bases short and J 3 bases short, with 7 bases between. Germline V gene sequence: CDR1 GTSNPN, CDR2 SVGIG (reference sequence). The CDR3 is CAWSRQHTGELFF. The CDR3 DNA is TGTGCCTGGAGTAGGCAACACACCGGGGAGCTGTTTTTT.